This note documents a single TCR beta chain sequence. The antigen is undetermined. CDR3 length equals 16 residues. In germline, CDR1 is MGHDK, CDR2 SYGVNS. Trimming cost V 5 bases and J 7 bases; bases outside gene matches: 11. The data are from a study of CD8+CD57+ T cells in acquired aplastic anemia. Study background: Mean yield of DNA from sorted CD4+ and CD8+ cells was 3 to 3.5 ug. Findings and limits, study-wide: It was found that fewer than 35 CD8+ CDR3 sequences were shared between patients and controls.

TCR beta VDJ and CDR3 profiling used genomic DNA as template. TCRdb used MiXCR to reprocess the reads, holding one entry per CDR3 protein. The sample has 200,000 to 250,000 distinct CDR3 sequences, around 63% seen once. J is TRBJ1-5 and V is TRBV25-1; 10 positions agree with TRBD1. This receptor was taken from a human donor in good health. The sequencing input was sorted CD4+, CD8+, or CD8+CD57+ T cells (not recorded which) from PBMCs. The CDR3 DNA follows: TGTGCCAGCAGTCCACGTAGGCGACAGGGGGCACAGCCCCAGCATTTT. Translation: CASSPRRRQGAQPQHF. Full variable domain (rest looked up from reference TRBV25-1 and TRBJ1-5): EADIYQTPRYLVIGTGKKITLECSQTMGHDKMYWYQQDPGMELHLIHYSYGVNSTEKGDLSSESTVSRIRTEHFPLTLESARPSHTSQYLCASSPRRRQGAQPQHFGDGTRLSIL.